Below are 13 T cell receptor beta chains sequenced from a single sample in a study of cytomegalovirus exposure and HLA in healthy donors. 60 Vbeta and 13 Jbeta primers were used in PCR. The protocol was immunoSEQ multiplex PCR, while the TCRdb copy is restricted to in-frame clones and leaves out a portion. Its table records about 44,000 clones. Sequencing was performed on PBMCs. These receptors came from a male donor in good health and CMV-seronegative.

The chain employs TRBV21-1 and TRBJ2-3; the table assigns TRBD2, which was not confirmed against the DNA. TRBV21-1 is designated a pseudogene. The CDR3 is 15 amino acids. CDR3 nucleotides: TGTGCCAGCAGCAAAGGGGACGGGAGCGCAGATACGCAGTATTTT. Translated, it gives CASSKGDGSADTQYF.

The chain employs TRBV27 and TRBJ2-1, with D possibly TRBD2 on 5 matching bases. The CDR3 is 13 amino acids. Trimming left V 3 bases short and J 6 bases short, with 9 bases between. Per germline, CDR1 MNHEY and CDR2 SMNVEV (reference sequence). This CDR3 reads CASSLWGANEQFF. CDR3 DNA sequence: TGTGCCAGCAGTTTGTGGGGAGCCAATGAGCAGTTCTTC.

Here the CDR3 DNA reads TGTGCCAGCAGCCTCAAGGGGGCGGAGACCCAGTACTTC. Translated, it gives CASSLKGAETQYF. The rearrangement links TRBV5-4 to TRBJ2-5; 7 positions agree with TRBD1. CDR1 is SGHNT, CDR2 YYREEE, per germline (reference sequence). The V segment lost 4 bases and the J segment 5 bases; nucleotides outside the gene matches: 5. The CDR3 consists of 13 residues.

The chain uses TRBV5-1 and TRBJ1-2; tentative D call: TRBD1 (6 bases). Trimming removed 4 bases at V and 8 bases at J, with 18 bases between. Germline CDR1 reads SGHRS; CDR2 reads YFSETQ. The CDR3 covers 14 residues. CDR3 in DNA: TGCGCCAGCAGCCCGACCGCAGGGGTTGGAGGCTACACCTTC. It is translated as CASSPTAGVGGYTF. Drawing the rest from reference TRBV5-1 and TRBJ1-2, the complete variable domain is KAGVTQTPRYLIKTRGQQVTLSCSPISGHRSVSWYQQTPGQGLQFLFEYFSETQRNKGNFPGRFSGRQFSNSRSEMNVSTLELGDSALYLCASSPTAGVGGYTFGSGTRLTVV.

V is TRBV18 and J is TRBJ2-2; a weak D match, TRBD1 (6 bases). The CDR3 is 17 amino acids. Deletions cut 6 bases from V and 7 bases from J, with 24 bases between. Germline-derived CDR1 and CDR2 are KGHSH and LQKENI. CDR3 sequence reads: CASSADRPRSYDGELFF. The CDR3 DNA reads TGTGCCAGCTCGGCAGACAGGCCCCGGTCTTATGACGGGGAGCTGTTTTTT.

The chain recombines TRBV29-1 with TRBJ1-1, with 9 bases aligning to TRBD1. The CDR3 contains 13 residues. Trimming cost V 4 bases and J 6 bases; bases outside gene matches: 6. Germline CDR1 SQVTM, CDR2 ANQGSEA. This CDR3 reads CSVVRGQGAEAFF. The CDR3 region has the DNA TGCAGCGTTGTGCGGGGACAGGGAGCTGAAGCTTTCTTT. The variable domain in full, completed from reference TRBV29-1 and TRBJ1-1, reads SAVISQKPSRDICQRGTSLTIQCQVDSQVTMMFWYRQQPGQSLTLIATANQGSEATYESGFVIDKFPISRPNLTFSTLTVSNMSPEDSSIYLCSVVRGQGAEAFFGQGTRLTVV.

V usage is TRBV5-1 and J usage is TRBJ2-1, with D unresolved. The V and J ends lost 3 bases and 7 bases respectively, with 17 bases between them. This CDR3 comprises 15 residues. Per germline, CDR1 SGHRS and CDR2 YFSETQ. In DNA form, the CDR3 reads TGCGCCAGCAGCTCAACGGGTCATGGTCGGAATGAGCAGTTCTTC. Translated: CASSSTGHGRNEQFF.

The chain employs TRBV6-5 and TRBJ2-7; the D gene is possibly TRBD2 (6 bases). Germline V lookup: CDR1 MNHEY, CDR2 SVGAGI. The V and J ends lost 4 bases and 1 base respectively, with 11 bases between them. This CDR3 region has 14 residues. CDR3 sequence (DNA): TGTGCCAGCAGTTTGGGGGGACCTTCCTACGAGCAGTACTTC. Protein product: CASSLGGPSYEQYF.

This chain uses TRBV28 with TRBJ2-6, with D maybe TRBD1 (5 bases). Trimming removed 2 bases at V and 0 bases at J, with 20 bases between. The CDR3 length is 20 residues. The germline CDR1 and CDR2 sequences are MDHEN and SYDVKM. The CDR3 sequence is CASSLRSGPYYGSGANVLTF. The CDR3 bases are TGTGCCAGCAGTTTAAGGTCAGGGCCCTATTACGGCTCTGGGGCCAACGTCCTGACTTTC.

V usage is TRBV30 and J usage is TRBJ1-4; TRBD1 might be the D (5 bases). The CDR3 totals 12 residues. Germline CDR1 reads GTSNPN; CDR2 reads SVGIG (reference sequence). V gave up 4 bases and J gave up 5 bases, with 8 bases separating them. The CDR3 nucleotides read TGTGCCTGGAAGACAGAGAATGAAAAACTGTTTTTT. Residues: CAWKTENEKLFF. Using reference TRBV30 and TRBJ1-4 for the parts outside the CDR3, the full variable domain is SQTIHQWPATLVQPVGSPLSLECTVEGTSNPNLYWYRQAAGRGLQLLFYSVGIGQISSEVPQNLSASRPQDRQFILSSKKLLLSDSGFYLCAWKTENEKLFFGSGTQLSVL.

The V call is TRBV4-2, the J call TRBJ2-3, with D perhaps TRBD2 (8 bases). V lost 8 bases and J lost 7, with 22 bases in between. The CDR3 is 15 residues long. CDR1 and CDR2 from the germline V gene are LGHNA and YNFKEQ. The DNA of the CDR3 is TGTGCCAGCTCAGGGGGTACGGGAGGGCCAAATACGCAGTATTTT. Protein: CASSGGTGGPNTQYF.

A remark on this clone: This specimen includes other DNA sequences encoding the same CDR3. This chain uses TRBV9 with TRBJ2-5; D perhaps matches TRBD1 (5 bases). The V gene lost 2 bases and the J gene lost 2 bases, with 7 bases spanning the gap. Germline CDR1 SGDLS, CDR2 YYNGEE. The CDR3 runs to 13 residues. The CDR3 sequence: CASSVSGQETQYF. As DNA, the CDR3 is TGTGCCAGCAGCGTTTCAGGGCAAGAGACCCAGTACTTC. The full variable domain, rest sourced from reference TRBV9 and TRBJ2-5, is DSGVTQTPKHLITATGQRVTLRCSPRSGDLSVYWYQQSLDQGLQFLIQYYNGEERAKGNILERFSAQQFPDLHSELNLSSLELGDSALYFCASSVSGQETQYFGPGTRLLVL.

The V gene is TRBV6-5, the J gene TRBJ2-1; 7 bases match TRBD1. Germline values: CDR1 MNHEY, CDR2 SVGAGI. Trimming cost V 1 base and J 13 bases; bases outside gene matches: 13. The length of the CDR3 is 15 residues. Written as DNA, the CDR3 is TGTGCCAGCAGTTACTTCTCAGGGACAGCCGACTCTCAGTTCTTC. Its translation is CASSYFSGTADSQFF.